This T cell receptor (beta chain) appears in the sequencing data of a study of CD8+CD57+ T cells in acquired aplastic anemia. Whole-study context: Quantities of DNA derived from sorted CD4+ and CD8+ cells averaged 3.2 ug.

Concerning this clonotype: As yet, its antigen is unknown.

All sequencing subjects had displayed CD8+CD57+ cell expansion on flow cytometry. Severe acquired aplastic anemia affected all patients. Study outcomes and limitations: In common between the patients and the controls were around 29 CD8+ CDR3 sequences. No significant difference in CD8+ Simpson's diversity was found between patients and controls.

Genomic DNA served as template for TCR beta VDJ and CDR3 profiling. One entry per CDR3 protein results from TCRdb running MiXCR on the reads. The sample lists approximately 160,000 distinct CDR3 sequences; roughly half were seen once. Sequenced sample: sorted CD4+, CD8+, or CD8+CD57+ T cells (not recorded which) from PBMCs. This TCR came from a human donor with aplastic anemia.

CDR3 nucleotides: TGTGCCAGCAGGGGACAGGGACGGGCCGAAGAGACCCAGTACTTC. This gives the protein CASRGQGRAEETQYF. The gene calls are TRBV2 and TRBJ2-5; 9 positions match TRBD1. J was trimmed by 3 bases and V by 6 bases; bases with no gene match: 8. Germline CDR1 reads SNHLY; CDR2 reads FYNNEI. CDR3 size: 15 residues.